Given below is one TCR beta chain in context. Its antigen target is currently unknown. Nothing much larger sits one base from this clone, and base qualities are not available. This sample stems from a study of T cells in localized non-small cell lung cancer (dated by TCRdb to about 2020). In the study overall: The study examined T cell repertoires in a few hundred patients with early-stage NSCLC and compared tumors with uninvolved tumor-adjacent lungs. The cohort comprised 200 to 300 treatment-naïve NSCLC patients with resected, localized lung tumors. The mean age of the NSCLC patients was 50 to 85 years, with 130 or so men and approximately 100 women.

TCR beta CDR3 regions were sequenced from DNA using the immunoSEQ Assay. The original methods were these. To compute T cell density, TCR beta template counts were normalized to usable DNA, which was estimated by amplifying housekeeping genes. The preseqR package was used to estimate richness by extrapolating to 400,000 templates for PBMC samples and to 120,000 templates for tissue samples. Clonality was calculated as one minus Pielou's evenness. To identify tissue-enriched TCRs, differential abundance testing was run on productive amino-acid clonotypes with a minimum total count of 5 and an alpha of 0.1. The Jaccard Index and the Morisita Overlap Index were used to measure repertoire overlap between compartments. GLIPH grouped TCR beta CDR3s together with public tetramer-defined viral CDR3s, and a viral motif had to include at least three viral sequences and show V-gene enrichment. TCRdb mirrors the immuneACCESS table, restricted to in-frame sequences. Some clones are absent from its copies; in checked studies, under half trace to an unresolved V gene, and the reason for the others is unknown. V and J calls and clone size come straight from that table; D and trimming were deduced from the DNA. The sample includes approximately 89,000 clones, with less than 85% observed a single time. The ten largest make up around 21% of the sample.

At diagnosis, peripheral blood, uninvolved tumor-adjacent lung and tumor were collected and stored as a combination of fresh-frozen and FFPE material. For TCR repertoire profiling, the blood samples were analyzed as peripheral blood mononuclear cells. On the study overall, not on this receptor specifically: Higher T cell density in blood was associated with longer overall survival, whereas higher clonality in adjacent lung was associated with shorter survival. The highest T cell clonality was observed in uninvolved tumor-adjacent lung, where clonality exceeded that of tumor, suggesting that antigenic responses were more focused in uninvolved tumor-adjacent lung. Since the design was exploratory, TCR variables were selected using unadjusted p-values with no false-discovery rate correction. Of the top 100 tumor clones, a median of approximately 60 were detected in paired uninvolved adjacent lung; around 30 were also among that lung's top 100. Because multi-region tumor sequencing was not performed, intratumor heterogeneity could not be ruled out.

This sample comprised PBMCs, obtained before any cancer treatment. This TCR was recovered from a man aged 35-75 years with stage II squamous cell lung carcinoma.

The CDR3 sequence is CASRVSGGEAFF. The sequenced DNA is TGTGCCAGCCGTGTGTCCGGGGGCGAAGCTTTCTTT. The sequence joins TRBV25-1 to TRBJ1-1; the D gene is possibly TRBD1, with 6 bases matching. Looking up the germline V gene yields CDR1 MGHDK and CDR2 SYGVNS. The CDR3 numbers 12 residues from cysteine through phenylalanine. Only the CDR3 DNA stays, 36 bases, in frame from base 1. V sheds 8 bases and J sheds 8 bases, leaving 15 bases between their ends.